This T cell receptor (beta chain) was identified during a study of blood T cell repertoires in COVID-19. Study-wide background: Whether acute or convalescent, the COVID-19 samples came from the United States, Italy and Spain. Nucleic acid was either cDNA or gDNA, and it came from T cells, B-cell-depleted T cells, or PBMCs.

The CDR3 contains 13 residues. J was trimmed by 10 bases and V by 6 bases; bases with no gene match: 10. The germline gives CDR1 MNHEY, CDR2 SVGAGI. As originally analysed: Reference gene primer amplification gave estimated nucleated cell counts. The table came from immunoSEQ multiplex PCR; TCRdb's copy has only in-frame clones and leaves some out. V and J calls and clone size are those listed in that table; D and trimming were worked out from the DNA. This table holds 130,000 to 150,000 clones, more than 75% found once. The chain joins TRBV6-5 to TRBJ1-1, with 8 bases that match TRBD1. Material: peripheral blood. This clonotype was obtained from a woman aged 45-60 years with acute or convalescent COVID-19. This CDR3 is CASRRAGGSVAFF. The CDR3 DNA sequence: TGTGCCAGCAGAAGGGCAGGGGGCTCGGTAGCTTTCTTT.